The rows below give T cell receptor beta chains drawn from one sample of a study of Graves' ophthalmopathy and Graves' hyperthyroidism. One entry per CDR3 protein results from TCRdb running MiXCR on the multiplex PCR reads. Among roughly 1.1 million distinct CDR3 sequences listed, around a third were seen once. Material: peripheral blood or thyroid tissue (not recorded which). Receptors were obtained from an adult man with Graves' hyperthyroidism. Each CDR3 is given with its conserved first and last residue. Each record gives: clone size, D gene, V gene, J gene, CDR3 protein, CDR3 DNA. D genes are given only for firm matches. Size tells how often a clone was seen (once, few, many) or the class of an expanded clone, and some rows leave it out.

clone_size: few
d_call: .
v_call: TRBV2
j_call: TRBJ1-2
cdr3_aa: CASSEGIGYGYTF
cdr3_nt: TGTGCCAGCAGTGAAGGTATCGGCTATGGCTACACCTTC

clone_size: .
d_call: .
v_call: TRBV11-2
j_call: TRBJ1-6
cdr3_aa: CASSVRASSYNSPLHF
cdr3_nt: TGTGCCAGCAGCGTTAGAGCGAGCTCCTATAATTCACCCCTCCACTTT

clone_size: few
d_call: TRBD2
v_call: TRBV11-2
j_call: TRBJ2-5
cdr3_aa: CASSFGAWVAGGKETQYF
cdr3_nt: TGTGCCAGCAGCTTCGGCGCTTGGGTGGCGGGGGGGAAAGAGACCCAGTACTTC

clone_size: .
d_call: .
v_call: TRBV9
j_call: TRBJ1-1
cdr3_aa: CASSPRHKNTEAFF
cdr3_nt: TGTGCCAGCAGCCCCCGCCACAAGAACACTGAAGCTTTCTTT

clone_size: many
d_call: .
v_call: TRBV2
j_call: TRBJ1-2
cdr3_aa: CASTERRDGYTF
cdr3_nt: TGTGCCAGCACGGAGCGAAGGGATGGCTACACCTTC

clone_size: many
d_call: TRBD1
v_call: TRBV15
j_call: TRBJ1-3
cdr3_aa: CATSRRDRAFSGNTIYF
cdr3_nt: TGTGCCACCAGCAGAAGGGACAGAGCTTTTTCTGGAAACACCATATATTTT

clone_size: few
d_call: .
v_call: TRBV19
j_call: TRBJ1-1
cdr3_aa: CASSGVGVSNTEAFF
cdr3_nt: TGTGCCAGTAGCGGGGTCGGGGTTTCGAACACTGAAGCTTTCTTT

clone_size: .
d_call: .
v_call: TRBV2
j_call: TRBJ2-2
cdr3_aa: CASTVRAAGELFF
cdr3_nt: TGTGCCAGCACGGTCAGGGCAGCCGGGGAGCTGTTTTTT

clone_size: many
d_call: .
v_call: TRBV7-2
j_call: TRBJ1-5
cdr3_aa: CASSPGWNQPQHF
cdr3_nt: TGTGCCAGCAGCCCTGGTTGGAATCAGCCCCAGCATTTT

clone_size: .
d_call: .
v_call: TRBV11-2
j_call: TRBJ1-5
cdr3_aa: CASSSTRGGNQPQHF
cdr3_nt: TGTGCCAGCAGCTCAACCAGGGGTGGCAATCAGCCCCAGCATTTT

clone_size: .
d_call: .
v_call: TRBV7-9
j_call: TRBJ1-2
cdr3_aa: CASSFGTVSNYGYTF
cdr3_nt: TGTGCCAGCAGCTTTGGGACCGTTTCTAACTATGGCTACACCTTC

clone_size: few
d_call: .
v_call: TRBV14
j_call: TRBJ2-7
cdr3_aa: CASSQDPGALEQYF
cdr3_nt: TGTGCCAGCAGCCAAGATCCAGGGGCGCTGGAGCAGTACTTC

clone_size: few
d_call: .
v_call: TRBV5-4
j_call: TRBJ1-1
cdr3_aa: CASSPPGHWNTEAFF
cdr3_nt: TGTGCCAGCAGTCCACCGGGACACTGGAACACTGAAGCTTTCTTT

clone_size: many
d_call: .
v_call: TRBV29-1
j_call: TRBJ2-5
cdr3_aa: CSVEDWKIQETQYF
cdr3_nt: TGCAGCGTTGAAGATTGGAAGATCCAAGAGACCCAGTACTTC

clone_size: many
d_call: TRBD1
v_call: TRBV7-3
j_call: TRBJ2-5
cdr3_aa: CASSPRGQTWETQYF
cdr3_nt: TGTGCCAGCAGCCCCAGGGGACAGACTTGGGAGACCCAGTACTTC

clone_size: many
d_call: .
v_call: TRBV2
j_call: TRBJ1-1
cdr3_aa: CASRGEGNTEAFF
cdr3_nt: TGTGCCAGCAGGGGGGAGGGGAACACTGAAGCTTTCTTT

clone_size: .
d_call: TRBD2
v_call: TRBV5-1
j_call: TRBJ2-5
cdr3_aa: CASSLSASGMRETQYF
cdr3_nt: TGCGCCAGCAGCTTGTCGGCTAGCGGGATGAGAGAGACCCAGTACTTC

clone_size: few
d_call: TRBD1
v_call: TRBV7-2
j_call: TRBJ2-7
cdr3_aa: CASSRDRVTEQYF
cdr3_nt: TGTGCCAGCAGCCGGGACAGGGTAACCGAGCAGTACTTC

clone_size: many
d_call: .
v_call: TRBV9
j_call: TRBJ1-3
cdr3_aa: CASSVGTRDGNTIYF
cdr3_nt: TGTGCCAGCAGCGTAGGGACCAGGGATGGAAACACCATATATTTT

clone_size: many
d_call: .
v_call: TRBV20-1
j_call: TRBJ1-5
cdr3_aa: CSAIATGGRNQPQHF
cdr3_nt: TGCAGTGCTATCGCTACAGGTGGTCGTAATCAGCCCCAGCATTTT

clone_size: many
d_call: .
v_call: TRBV6-5
j_call: TRBJ1-2
cdr3_aa: CASSPGTHGYTF
cdr3_nt: TGTGCCAGCAGTCCAGGAACCCATGGCTACACCTTC

clone_size: many
d_call: .
v_call: TRBV9
j_call: TRBJ1-2
cdr3_aa: CASSVATGNYGYTF
cdr3_nt: TGTGCCAGCAGTGTAGCGACGGGTAACTATGGCTACACCTTC

clone_size: .
d_call: TRBD2
v_call: TRBV10-2
j_call: TRBJ2-7
cdr3_aa: CASSLDQSGEAPEYF
cdr3_nt: TGTGCCAGCAGTTTAGATCAGAGCGGGGAGGCTCCTGAGTACTTC

clone_size: .
d_call: TRBD2
v_call: TRBV10-3
j_call: TRBJ2-5
cdr3_aa: CATSGGASEQYF
cdr3_nt: TGTGCCACTAGCGGGGGGGCAAGTGAGCAGTACTTC